The rows below give T cell receptor beta chains drawn from one sample of a study of blood T cell repertoires in COVID-19. Produced via immunoSEQ multiplex PCR; TCRdb's table is partial and in-frame only. Of 200,000 or so clones listed, roughly 80% are singletons. The sequenced sample was peripheral blood. Receptors were obtained from a woman aged 55 to 70 who had recovered from COVID-19. Each CDR3 is given with its conserved first and last residue. Each record gives: J gene, clone size, V gene, D gene, CDR3 DNA, CDR3 protein. D genes are given only for firm matches. Size values are once, few and many counts, or a class for expanded clones, and some rows have none.

j_call: TRBJ2-7; clone_size: -; v_call: TRBV7-9; d_call: TRBD1; cdr3_nt: TGTGCCAGCAGCCCGCGAAACCCGGACAGGCTGGTAAAGCAGTACTTC; cdr3_aa: CASSPRNPDRLVKQYF
j_call: TRBJ1-2; clone_size: -; v_call: TRBV5-4; d_call: -; cdr3_nt: TGTGCCAGCAGCCCCGAAACAGGGAATGGCTACACCTTC; cdr3_aa: CASSPETGNGYTF
j_call: TRBJ1-1; clone_size: -; v_call: TRBV10-1; d_call: TRBD1; cdr3_nt: TGCGCCAGCAGTATCGACAGGGGGCTTGCTTTCTTT; cdr3_aa: CASSIDRGLAFF
j_call: TRBJ2-7; clone_size: -; v_call: TRBV13; d_call: -; cdr3_nt: TGTGCCAGCAGCCTAACCGGGACACCATCCTACGAGCAGTACTTC; cdr3_aa: CASSLTGTPSYEQYF
j_call: TRBJ1-4; clone_size: -; v_call: TRBV5-8; d_call: TRBD1; cdr3_nt: TGTGCCAGCAGCAGAGTGAGAGGCAGGGGGCCTACTAATGAAAAACTGTTTTTT; cdr3_aa: CASSRVRGRGPTNEKLFF
j_call: TRBJ2-1; clone_size: -; v_call: TRBV12-3/TRBV12-4; d_call: -; cdr3_nt: TGTGCCAGCAGTTCCGGTGAGCAGTTCTTC; cdr3_aa: CASSSGEQFF
j_call: TRBJ2-2; clone_size: -; v_call: TRBV19; d_call: -; cdr3_nt: TGTGCCAGTAGTACAGGGGGGTTGGGGGGCAGGGCCGGGGAGCTGTTTTTT; cdr3_aa: CASSTGGLGGRAGELFF
j_call: TRBJ2-3; clone_size: -; v_call: TRBV6-4; d_call: TRBD2; cdr3_nt: TGTGCCAGCAGTGACGGCAAAGCGGGGGGGGGCACAGATACGCAGTATTTT; cdr3_aa: CASSDGKAGGGTDTQYF
j_call: TRBJ1-6; clone_size: -; v_call: TRBV6-1; d_call: -; cdr3_nt: TGTGCCAGCAGTGAAATGGTAGGGGCAGGCTCCTATAATTCACCCCTCCACTTT; cdr3_aa: CASSEMVGAGSYNSPLHF
j_call: TRBJ2-3; clone_size: -; v_call: TRBV9; d_call: -; cdr3_nt: TGTGCCAGCAGCGTAGGGCCGGGGGTAGATACGCAGTATTTT; cdr3_aa: CASSVGPGVDTQYF
j_call: TRBJ2-4; clone_size: -; v_call: TRBV19; d_call: TRBD1; cdr3_nt: TGTGCCAGTAGTATAGGGGGCAGGGGGTCTGACATTCAGTACTTC; cdr3_aa: CASSIGGRGSDIQYF
j_call: TRBJ2-5; clone_size: once; v_call: TRBV6-5; d_call: -; cdr3_nt: TGTGCCAGCAGTTACTCTGCCAGGGCTGGGACCCAGTACTTC; cdr3_aa: CASSYSARAGTQYF
j_call: TRBJ2-5; clone_size: -; v_call: TRBV10-3; d_call: TRBD2; cdr3_nt: TGTGCCATCAGTAGGACTAGCGGGGGGTACCAAGAGACCCAGTACTTC; cdr3_aa: CAISRTSGGYQETQYF
j_call: TRBJ2-6; clone_size: -; v_call: TRBV5-1; d_call: -; cdr3_nt: TGCGCCAGCAGCACCGGGGTGGTAGGGGCCAACGTCCTGACTTTC; cdr3_aa: CASSTGVVGANVLTF
j_call: TRBJ2-2; clone_size: -; v_call: TRBV5-1; d_call: TRBD2; cdr3_nt: TGCGCCAGCAGCTTGCCTAGCGGCGGTGCCGGGGAGCTGTTTTTT; cdr3_aa: CASSLPSGGAGELFF
j_call: TRBJ1-5; clone_size: -; v_call: TRBV28; d_call: -; cdr3_nt: TGTGCCAGCAGTTTGGTACAGGGCAATCAGCCCCAGCATTTT; cdr3_aa: CASSLVQGNQPQHF
j_call: TRBJ2-7; clone_size: -; v_call: TRBV5-1; d_call: -; cdr3_nt: TGCGCCAGCAGCTTGGTGGCGGCTGCCGTTGTGTACGAGCAGTACTTC; cdr3_aa: CASSLVAAAVVYEQYF
j_call: TRBJ2-5; clone_size: -; v_call: TRBV7-8; d_call: -; cdr3_nt: TGTGCCAGCAGCTCAACCCGACTTGAAGCCCTAGAGACCCAGTACTTC; cdr3_aa: CASSSTRLEALETQYF
j_call: TRBJ2-7; clone_size: -; v_call: TRBV7-3; d_call: -; cdr3_nt: TGTGCCAGCAGCCTCCGAAAGAAAGGGAGCTACGAGCAGTACTTC; cdr3_aa: CASSLRKKGSYEQYF
j_call: TRBJ1-1; clone_size: -; v_call: TRBV5-1; d_call: -; cdr3_nt: TGCGCCAGCAGCTTAGCCCCGAACACTGAAGCTTTCTTT; cdr3_aa: CASSLAPNTEAFF
j_call: TRBJ1-1; clone_size: few; v_call: TRBV4-2; d_call: -; cdr3_nt: TGTGCCAGCAGCCAGGCTCTCAGGGTGGGCACTGAAGCTTTCTTT; cdr3_aa: CASSQALRVGTEAFF
j_call: TRBJ2-7; clone_size: -; v_call: TRBV5-6; d_call: -; cdr3_nt: TGTGCCAGCAGTCTCTCGTCGACAGTCATTGAGTACTTC; cdr3_aa: CASSLSSTVIEYF
j_call: TRBJ2-2; clone_size: -; v_call: TRBV27; d_call: -; cdr3_nt: TGTGCCAGCAGTTTATCGGCCCGGAGGGATTGGTACACCGGGGAGCTGTTTTTT; cdr3_aa: CASSLSARRDWYTGELFF
j_call: TRBJ2-7; clone_size: -; v_call: TRBV18; d_call: TRBD1; cdr3_nt: TGTGCCAGCTCGGAACAGGGGTGGAACGAGCAGTACTTC; cdr3_aa: CASSEQGWNEQYF
j_call: TRBJ2-7; clone_size: -; v_call: TRBV19; d_call: TRBD1; cdr3_nt: TGTGCCAGTAGTATAGCACAGGGGCCCACCTACGAGCAGTACTTC; cdr3_aa: CASSIAQGPTYEQYF
j_call: TRBJ1-2; clone_size: few; v_call: TRBV19; d_call: -; cdr3_nt: TGTGCCAGTATCGAACGGAGGTCCTCCACCTATGGCTACACCTTC; cdr3_aa: CASIERRSSTYGYTF
j_call: TRBJ2-3; clone_size: once; v_call: TRBV7-9; d_call: TRBD2; cdr3_nt: TGTGCCAGCAGCAGCCAGTCTAGCGGGGGGGCAGATACGCAGTATTTT; cdr3_aa: CASSSQSSGGADTQYF
j_call: TRBJ1-6; clone_size: -; v_call: TRBV6-5; d_call: -; cdr3_nt: TGTGCCAGCAGGGTCAGTAATTCACCCCTCCACTTT; cdr3_aa: CASRVSNSPLHF
j_call: TRBJ1-1; clone_size: -; v_call: TRBV27; d_call: -; cdr3_nt: TGTGCCAGCAGTTTACTTCGGGGGGTGGGCACTGAAGCTTTCTTT; cdr3_aa: CASSLLRGVGTEAFF
j_call: TRBJ1-6; clone_size: -; v_call: TRBV9; d_call: TRBD1; cdr3_nt: TGTGCCAGCAGCCTAGGGACAGGGGGGCACAATTCACCCCTCCACTTT; cdr3_aa: CASSLGTGGHNSPLHF
j_call: TRBJ1-3; clone_size: -; v_call: TRBV6-6; d_call: TRBD1; cdr3_nt: TGTGCCAGCAGTTACTCGTCAGGGGGGCGAAACACCATATATTTT; cdr3_aa: CASSYSSGGRNTIYF
j_call: TRBJ2-7; clone_size: -; v_call: TRBV19; d_call: -; cdr3_nt: TGTGCCAGTAGTGTTACGGGGGGCTTCTCCTACGAGCAGTACTTC; cdr3_aa: CASSVTGGFSYEQYF
j_call: TRBJ1-1; clone_size: -; v_call: TRBV5-1; d_call: -; cdr3_nt: TGCGCCAGCACCTGGGGGGGGCGGGGTGAAGCTTTCTTT; cdr3_aa: CASTWGGRGEAFF
j_call: TRBJ1-1; clone_size: -; v_call: TRBV6-2/TRBV6-3; d_call: -; cdr3_nt: TGTGCCAGCAGTTGGGTCCCCGGGGGTAATAGGAACACTGAAGCTTTCTTT; cdr3_aa: CASSWVPGGNRNTEAFF
j_call: TRBJ2-7; clone_size: few; v_call: TRBV5-6; d_call: -; cdr3_nt: TGTGCCAGCAGCTCCGAGGGGGGGTCCTACGAGCAGTACTTC; cdr3_aa: CASSSEGGSYEQYF
j_call: TRBJ1-1; clone_size: -; v_call: TRBV25-1; d_call: -; cdr3_nt: TGTGCCAGCAGTGGGCCCATCAGGGGTACTGAAGCTTTCTTT; cdr3_aa: CASSGPIRGTEAFF
j_call: TRBJ1-2; clone_size: -; v_call: TRBV7-2; d_call: TRBD1; cdr3_nt: TGTGCCAGCAGCCCCCGACAGGGTAGGGGCGGCTACACCTTC; cdr3_aa: CASSPRQGRGGYTF
j_call: TRBJ1-2; clone_size: once; v_call: TRBV9; d_call: TRBD1; cdr3_nt: TGTGCCAGCAGCGCTACAGGGGTTACTGGCTACACCTTC; cdr3_aa: CASSATGVTGYTF
j_call: TRBJ1-1; clone_size: -; v_call: TRBV5-5; d_call: -; cdr3_nt: TGTGCCAGCAGCCCGGGACTGGATTTAGAAGCTTTCTTT; cdr3_aa: CASSPGLDLEAFF
j_call: TRBJ1-4; clone_size: -; v_call: TRBV9; d_call: -; cdr3_nt: TGTGCCAGCAGCGTGGGGCCACAAGAAAAACTGTTTTTT; cdr3_aa: CASSVGPQEKLFF
j_call: TRBJ2-7; clone_size: -; v_call: TRBV6-6; d_call: -; cdr3_nt: TGTGCCAGCAGTTACGTTTTTGGGACTCTTAACGAGCAGTACTTC; cdr3_aa: CASSYVFGTLNEQYF
j_call: TRBJ1-2; clone_size: -; v_call: TRBV9; d_call: -; cdr3_nt: TGTGCCAGCAGCGTAGCCAGGGCCTATGGCTACACCTTC; cdr3_aa: CASSVARAYGYTF
j_call: TRBJ1-6; clone_size: -; v_call: TRBV7-8; d_call: -; cdr3_nt: TGTGCCAGCAGCTTTGAGGGGGATTCACCCCTCCACTTT; cdr3_aa: CASSFEGDSPLHF
j_call: TRBJ2-1; clone_size: few; v_call: TRBV7-3; d_call: -; cdr3_nt: TGTGCCAGCAGCTCCGCGGCTTTTTCCTACAATGAGCAGTTCTTC; cdr3_aa: CASSSAAFSYNEQFF
j_call: TRBJ1-4; clone_size: -; v_call: TRBV5-1; d_call: TRBD1; cdr3_nt: TGCGCCACCCAGGGGGCGGATGAAAAACTGTTTTTT; cdr3_aa: CATQGADEKLFF
j_call: TRBJ2-1; clone_size: -; v_call: TRBV9; d_call: -; cdr3_nt: TGTGCCAGCAGCGCCTCGACTGGCTCCTACAATGAGCAGTTCTTC; cdr3_aa: CASSASTGSYNEQFF